This TCR beta chain was recovered during a study of T cells expressing NK-cell markers. Study-wide background: Seropositivity for HCMV was found in most of the eight sequenced donors, with one seronegative.

On this clonotype: Its antigen is not identified.

General study results and limits: The CD3+CD56-NKG2C+ fraction was also led by these clonotypes in several donors.

The CDR3 sequence is 14 residues long. Germline CDR1 is SGHRS and CDR2 is YFSETQ. 5'RACE template switching with UMIs generated TCR beta cDNA. TCRdb processed the 5' RACE reads again and assigns one entry to each CDR3 protein, with no DNA. The specimen's table records over 250,000 distinct CDR3 sequences. This chain links TRBV5-1 with TRBJ1-1; TCRdb's D call, TRBD1, is unchecked because there is no DNA. Material for sequencing was blood T cells: a sorted CD56 or NKG2C T cell subset, CD4+ or CD8+ T cells, or bulk PBMC T cells (not recorded which). The TCR originated in a woman between 18 and 69 years old in good health. The chain's CDR3 is CASSLVGTDSDAFF. The complete variable domain, with remaining parts taken from reference TRBV5-1 and TRBJ1-1, reads KAGVTQTPRYLIKTRGQQVTLSCSPISGHRSVSWYQQTPGQGLQFLFEYFSETQRNKGNFPGRFSGRQFSNSRSEMNVSTLELGDSALYLCASSLVGTDSDAFFGQGTRLTVV.